What follows are 17 T cell receptor beta chains derived from one specimen sequenced in a study of blood T cells in healthy people across ages. A second 7 to 11 cycle PCR used barcoded and J-beta primers. TCRdb recomputed calls from the 5' RACE reads with MiXCR, one row per CDR3 protein. This sample carries fewer than 950,000 distinct CDR3 sequences, approximately 55% of them seen once, and the ten largest clones take under 50%. What was sequenced was blood. Every receptor here comes from an older man in good health.

In its sample, this clonotype was seen a few times. The V gene is TRBV6-6, the J gene TRBJ2-5; 8 bases align to TRBD2. Judging by the DNA end, TRBJ2-7 fits better; the J call may be wrong. This CDR3 is 13 amino acids long. Germline CDR1 and CDR2: MNHNY and SVGAGI (reference sequence). The CDR3 loop reads CASSSGLVIEQYF. In nucleotides, the CDR3 is TGTGCCAGCAGTTCGGGACTAGTCATCGAGCAGTACTTC.

The chain couples TRBV15 to TRBJ2-1; 10 nucleotides agree with TRBD2. Germline V lookup: CDR1 LNHNV, CDR2 YYDKDF (reference sequence). The CDR3 length is 17 residues. The ends lost 1 base at V and 7 bases at J; junction bases unmatched: 10. CDR3 residues: CATSRAAGGPLSNEQFF. CDR3 sequence (DNA): TGTGCCACCAGCAGAGCAGCGGGAGGGCCTCTTTCAAATGAGCAGTTCTTC.

For this clonotype: A much larger clone is a single base away; this may be a read error. The genes are TRBV20-1 and TRBJ1-1; the D is unclear. Germline CDR1 and CDR2: DFQATT and SNEGSKA (reference sequence). The CDR3 is 15 residues long. V lost 1 base and J lost 1, with 13 bases in between. The DNA of the CDR3 is TGCAGTGCTAGAGTTTTGGACGCTCAGAACACTGAAGCTTTCTTT. It yields the protein CSARVLDAQNTEAFF.

There are a few counts of this clonotype. The chain recombines TRBV7-2 with TRBJ2-3; D is uncertain. CDR1 and CDR2 from the germline V gene are SGHTA and FQGNSA. Trimming cost V 9 bases and J 4 bases, with 14 bases left between them. The CDR3 contains 13 residues. CDR3 sequence reads: CASSSRRADTQYF. The CDR3 DNA reads as TGTGCCAGTAGTAGTCGAAGAGCAGATACGCAGTATTTT.

This clonotype occurred a few times. The gene calls are TRBV4-2 and TRBJ2-5; 8 bases are shared with TRBD2. The DNA end favors TRBJ2-7, so the J call may be wrong. Germline lookup yields CDR1 LGHNA and CDR2 YNFKEQ. The CDR3 sequence is 20 residues long. CDR3 protein: CASSQDNPKTSGGSFYEQYF. CDR3 coding DNA: TGTGCCAGCAGCCAAGACAACCCCAAGACGTCGGGAGGGTCCTTTTACGAGCAGTACTTC.

The chain recombines TRBV5-1 with TRBJ2-1; tentative D call: TRBD2 (5 bases). The CDR3 has 13 residues. V lost 7 bases to trimming and J lost 4 bases, with 12 bases between them. The V gene's germline CDR1 is SGHRS and CDR2 YFSETQ. CDR3 bases: TGCGCCAGCGGGGAGCCCCTTTACAATGAGCAGTTCTTC. Amino acid sequence: CASGEPLYNEQFF.

The genes are TRBV20-1 and TRBJ2-7; D possibly corresponds to TRBD1 (6 bases). This CDR3 region has 14 residues. The V gene lost 5 bases and the J gene lost 0 bases, with 14 bases spanning the gap. The germline CDR1 and CDR2 sequences are DFQATT and SNEGSKA (reference sequence). DNA for the CDR3: TGCAGTGCTTATGGTGGGGGCAGCTCCTACGAGCAGTACTTC. Translating it yields CSAYGGGSSYEQYF.

V usage is TRBV24-1 and J usage is TRBJ2-1, with TRBD2 matching 10 bases. This CDR3 is built from 15 residues. Per germline, CDR1 KGHDR and CDR2 SFDVKD. Trimming took 2 bases from V and 10 from J; bases not matched to a gene: 7. CDR3 residues: CATSDYVAGGREQFF. The CDR3, as DNA: TGTGCCACCAGTGATTACGTAGCGGGAGGAAGGGAGCAGTTCTTC.

This clonotype has more than one count but fewer than ten. The CDR3 coding sequence is TGTGCCAGCAGCCCAGGGACAGGGGAAACTACAGATACGCAGTATTTT. Its translation: CASSPGTGETTDTQYF. The rearrangement uses TRBV7-9 and TRBJ2-3; 10 bases agree with TRBD1. Germline assignment: CDR1 SEHNR and CDR2 FQNEAQ (reference sequence). The CDR3 contains 16 residues. The V gene end was trimmed by 5 bases and the J gene end by 3 bases; junction bases not matched to a gene: 8.

In this sample, this clonotype turned up a few times. V usage is TRBV6-6 and J usage is TRBJ2-3; D is perhaps TRBD2 (6 bases). V lost 2 bases to trimming and J lost 6 bases, with 15 bases between them. Germline CDR1 reads MNHNY; CDR2 reads SVGAGI (reference sequence). The CDR3 loop spans 15 amino acids. The CDR3 region has the DNA TGTGCCAGCAGTTACGGGGGAGGCCCGGGGGATACGCAGTATTTT. Translated, it gives CASSYGGGPGDTQYF.

Concerning this clonotype itself: Sequence at one end of the junction differs from germline and may be a read error. The rearrangement uses TRBV11-2 and TRBJ2-7, with D uncertain. The CDR3 is made up of 14 amino acids. Per the germline V gene, CDR1 is SGHAT and CDR2 is FQNNGV. CDR3 sequence reads: CSSSLFPLIHEQYF. The CDR3 region has the DNA TGTTCCAGCAGCTTATTCCCCCTGATACACGAGCAGTACTTC.

J is TRBJ2-7 and V is TRBV28; D is possibly TRBD2 (5 bases). The tail of the sequence fits TRBJ2-5 better, so the J call may be wrong. The CDR3 covers 13 residues. CDR1 MDHEN and CDR2 SYDVKM come from the germline V gene. CDR3 sequence: CASSEPGLSTQYF. The CDR3 region has the DNA TGTGCCAGCAGTGAACCGGGGTTGTCGACCCAGTACTTC.

In the case of this clonotype: A much larger clone lies one base from this, so it may be a read error. In DNA form, the CDR3 reads TGCGCCAGCAGCTGGGGACAGGGGGACGAGCAGTACTTC. Translation gives CASSWGQGDEQYF. The chain is built from TRBV5-1 and TRBJ2-4, with 11 bases aligning to TRBD1. The tail of the sequence fits TRBJ2-7 better, so the J call may be wrong. The CDR3 is made up of 13 amino acids. Germline loops: CDR1 SGHRS, CDR2 YFSETQ.

The chain links TRBV6-5 to TRBJ2-7; a weak D match, TRBD2 (5 bases). Germline V gene sequence: CDR1 MNHEY, CDR2 SVGAGI. The CDR3 runs 14 residues. V lost 0 bases and J 5 bases, leaving 11 bases between the germline ends. The CDR3 bases are TGTGCCAGCAGTTACTCCCCCACTAGGAACGAGCAGTACTTC. Translation gives CASSYSPTRNEQYF.

The chain is built from TRBV13 and TRBJ2-2; no clear D gene. Germline values: CDR1 PRHDT, CDR2 FYEKMQ (reference sequence). V was clipped by 0 bases and J by 0 bases, with 17 bases between them. The CDR3 length is 19 residues. The CDR3 coding sequence is TGTGCCAGCAGCTTAGGGACCAGCATTTCCACCGCGAACACCGGGGAGCTGTTTTTT. Residues: CASSLGTSISTANTGELFF.

This sequence joins TRBV18 and TRBJ2-3, with D unresolved. V dropped 2 bases and J dropped 4 bases, with 7 bases sitting between them. The CDR3 is 13 residues long. The V gene's germline CDR1 is KGHSH and CDR2 LQKENI. CDR3 amino acids: CASSPDPADTQYF. In nucleotides, the CDR3 is TGTGCCAGCTCACCAGATCCCGCAGATACGCAGTATTTT.

This clonotype was counted ten times or more. The V and J genes are TRBV6-4 and TRBJ2-7; 10 bases line up with TRBD1. Germline CDR1 MRHNA, CDR2 SNTAGT. The V and J ends lost 4 bases and 3 bases, in that order; junction bases with no gene match: 0. This CDR3 spans 13 amino acids. CDR3 nucleotides: TGTGCCAGCAGTGGGGACAGGGGCTACGAGCAGTACTTC. As protein: CASSGDRGYEQYF.